This T cell receptor (beta chain) was captured by sequencing in a study of blood T cell repertoires in COVID-19. The repertoire was sequenced with immunoSEQ multiplex PCR; TCRdb's copy has only in-frame clones and lacks some. The sample holds some 400,000 clones, 70% to 85% seen once. V gave up 9 bases and J gave up 7 bases; unmatched junction bases: 24. Germline values: CDR1 LGHNA, CDR2 YNFKEQ. The CDR3 spans 18 residues. The sequence was obtained from a human donor with acute or convalescent COVID-19. The donor label of this sample is uncertain. V gene TRBV4-2 combines with J gene TRBJ2-7, with 10 bases lining up with TRBD2. The sequencing input was peripheral blood. This chain's CDR3 is CARGPETSGPHVGSEQYF. CDR3 DNA: TGTGCCAGAGGCCCCGAGACTAGCGGGCCACACGTTGGGAGTGAGCAGTACTTC.